This is a list of T cell receptor beta chains from one sample in a study of T cells after yellow fever vaccination. TCRdb called the 5' RACE reads again in MiXCR, with one record for every CDR3 protein. The sample lists about 550,000 distinct CDR3 sequences; 19% were seen once. The sample here was PBMCs, taken 15 days after the yellow fever booster vaccination. The receptors originated from a man aged 25-45 years who received the YFV17D yellow fever vaccine. The CDR3 runs from the conserved cysteine through the conserved F or W. D genes are given only for firm matches. The size field is filled for only some rows; it gives once, few, many or a size class.

abundance	d_gene	j_gene	v_gene	CDR3nt	CDR3aa
few	NA	TRBJ2-7	TRBV6-5	TGTGCCAGCAGTTCCGTAGCGTCCTCCTACGAGCAGTACTTC	CASSSVASSYEQYF
NA	TRBD2	TRBJ2-7	TRBV10-3	TGTGCCATCAGTAGGGCTAGCGGCAACTACGAGCAGTACTTC	CAISRASGNYEQYF
NA	NA	TRBJ2-5	TRBV7-9	TGTGCCAGCAGCACAACGGGAGCCCCGGGGCGAGAGACCCAGTACTTC	CASSTTGAPGRETQYF
NA	TRBD1	TRBJ1-6	TRBV6-5	TGTGCCAGCAGTTACACCCCCGGCAGACAGGGTAGTAATTCACCCCTCCACTTT	CASSYTPGRQGSNSPLHF
NA	TRBD1	TRBJ2-7	TRBV5-1	TGCGCCAGCACCCCCGGTCCGGGACAGGGGTACGAGCAGTACTTC	CASTPGPGQGYEQYF
NA	NA	TRBJ2-7	TRBV5-1	TGCGCCAGCAGCTTATGGCGGGCCCCCGACGAGCAGTACTTC	CASSLWRAPDEQYF
few	NA	TRBJ2-7	TRBV20-1	TGCAGTGCTAGAGCTGGGGACAACCTTCGGGAGCAGTACTTC	CSARAGDNLREQYF
NA	NA	TRBJ2-7	TRBV15	TGTGCCACCAGCAACAGGCGGGGTTCCTACGAGCAGTACTTC	CATSNRRGSYEQYF
NA	TRBD2	TRBJ2-4	TRBV11-1	TGTGCCAGCAGCCACGGACTAGCGAGCGCCAAAAACATTCAGTACTTC	CASSHGLASAKNIQYF
few	NA	TRBJ2-3	TRBV29-1	TGCAGCGTCGGGTTGGAGCGCCGTCGCACAGATACGCAGTATTTT	CSVGLERRRTDTQYF
few	NA	TRBJ2-3	TRBV6-5	TGTGCCAGCAGCGACTCATCTAGCACAGATACGCAGTATTTT	CASSDSSSTDTQYF
few	TRBD2	TRBJ2-5	TRBV4-3	TGCGCCAGCAGCCTCCGGACTAGCGGGTTGCAAGAGACCCAGTACTTC	CASSLRTSGLQETQYF
NA	NA	TRBJ2-1	TRBV7-9	TGTGCCAGCAGCCCCCGACTGGTAAACAATGAGCAGTTCTTC	CASSPRLVNNEQFF
NA	NA	TRBJ1-1	TRBV10-3	TGTGCCATCGGGGGCAACGCTGAAGCTTTCTTT	CAIGGNAEAFF
few	NA	TRBJ2-1	TRBV5-5	TGTGCCAACTCAATAACAGAGTACAATGAGCAGTTCTTC	CANSITEYNEQFF
few	NA	TRBJ2-7	TRBV10-2	TGCGCCAGCAGTGAGTCTTTCGAGCAGTACTTC	CASSESFEQYF
few	NA	TRBJ2-2	TRBV7-3	TGTGCCAGCAGCCGGCACAGGGATTCCGGGGAGCTGTTTTTT	CASSRHRDSGELFF
NA	NA	TRBJ2-3	TRBV21-1	TGTGCCAGCAGGACGATAGCGGGGGTCTGCACAGATACGCAGTATTTT	CASRTIAGVCTDTQYF
NA	NA	TRBJ2-3	TRBV7-2	TGTGCCAGCAGCCGCGGCGGAAACACAGATACGCAGTATTTT	CASSRGGNTDTQYF
NA	NA	TRBJ1-3	TRBV14	TGTGCCAGCAGCCAAGATCGCCTTGCTGGAAACACCATATATTTT	CASSQDRLAGNTIYF
few	TRBD2	TRBJ2-1	TRBV6-2/TRBV6-3	TGTGCCAGCAGGCTAGCGGGAGTTAACAATGAGCAGTTCTTC	CASRLAGVNNEQFF
few	NA	TRBJ1-5	TRBV6-1	TGTGCCAGCACCCTAGATCCCCGCAATCAGCCCCAGCATTTT	CASTLDPRNQPQHF
NA	NA	TRBJ2-3	TRBV11-2	TGTGCCAGCAGCCCCAGGGACCCGCGGGGCACAGATACGCAGTATTTT	CASSPRDPRGTDTQYF
many	NA	TRBJ2-1	TRBV20-1	TGCAGTGCTAGAGATCCTCTGCAGGGAAGCGACTACAATGAGCAGTTCTTC	CSARDPLQGSDYNEQFF
NA	TRBD2	TRBJ2-7	TRBV20-1	TGCAGTGCTAGAGCGGCTAGCGGGAGGCCGGGGGATCCCCAATTC	CSARAASGRPGDPQF
few	NA	TRBJ1-3	TRBV13	TGTGCCAGCAGCCCACGACAGTTCTCTGGAAACACCATATATTTT	CASSPRQFSGNTIYF
NA	NA	TRBJ2-3	TRBV7-3	TGTGCCAGCAGCCAACAGTACACAGATACGCAGTATTTT	CASSQQYTDTQYF
few	TRBD1	TRBJ2-5	TRBV20-1	TGCAGTGCTAGAGAAACAGGGGGGACCCAGTACTTC	CSARETGGTQYF
few	NA	TRBJ2-2	TRBV29-1	TGCAGCGGTCTTTGGGCCGGGGAGCTGTTTTTT	CSGLWAGELFF